The sequence of this T cell receptor beta chain was determined in a study of blood T cell repertoires in COVID-19. Study as a whole: Acute-phase and convalescent COVID-19 samples originated in the United States, Italy and Spain. The analysed material was cDNA or gDNA that came from T cells, B-cell-depleted T cells, or PBMCs.

Of note for this clone: The same CDR3 also results from other DNA sequences found in this sample.

Germline CDR1 is SEHNR and CDR2 is FQNEAQ (reference sequence). After removal of 3 bases from V and 3 bases from J, the junction contained 4 bases not matched to a gene. The CDR3 runs to 15 residues. In the study's own analysis: It was from reference gene primer amplification that nucleated cell counts were estimated. Measured with immunoSEQ multiplex PCR; TCRdb has only the in-frame clones, and not every one. V, J and clone size derive from that table, while D and trimming were established from the DNA sequence. This sample yields 200,000 to 250,000 clones, of which 82% are seen a single time; 3.6% belongs to the top ten.

This clonotype originated in a woman of 80 years or more with acute or convalescent COVID-19. The sample consisted of peripheral blood. The chain carries TRBV7-9 and TRBJ2-7; 11 bases line up with TRBD1. CDR3 bases: TGTGCCAGCAGCTTTTCCGGGACAGGGGGCTACGAGCAGTACTTC. Translated: CASSFSGTGGYEQYF.